This T cell receptor beta chain was documented in a study of OX40 agonist ivuxolimab in advanced cancers. Generated by immunoSEQ multiplex PCR, the TCRdb table keeps only in-frame clones and is missing some. This table holds tens of thousands of clones, around 94% found once. V lost 5 bases to trimming and J lost 2 bases, with 10 bases between them. Germline CDR1 reads MDHEN; CDR2 reads SYDVKM. This CDR3 is 14 amino acids long. This clonotype was sampled from an adult with an advanced solid tumor such as melanoma, head and neck, liver or kidney cancer. The V gene is TRBV28, the J gene TRBJ2-1; D perhaps matches TRBD1 (5 bases). The source material was CD4+ or CD8+ T cells sorted from blood, sampled in a trial of the OX40 agonist ivuxolimab. CDR3 sequence (DNA): TGTGCCAGCAGTGGCAGGGCCGCCTACAATGAGCAGTTCTTC. Translated: CASSGRAAYNEQFF.